Each of the 25 T cell receptor beta chains below was sequenced from the same sample in a study of T cells after yellow fever vaccination. TCRdb re-called the 5' RACE reads through MiXCR, storing one row per CDR3 protein. There are around 140,000 distinct CDR3 sequences in the sample; more than 6.5% occur only once, and approximately 0.61% lies in the top ten. The sequenced sample was CD4+ T cells sorted from PBMCs, obtained 10 days after the yellow fever booster vaccination. The receptors shown here come from a man aged 25-45 years who received the YFV17D yellow fever vaccine.

This clonotype has a count of ten or more. V usage is TRBV20-1 and J usage is TRBJ2-3, with D possibly called TRBD1 or TRBD2 (5 bases each). CDR1 and CDR2 (germline): DFQATT, SNEGSKA (reference sequence). Trimming shortened V by 5 bases and J by 1 base, and 10 bases separated the two germline ends. The CDR3 is made up of 13 amino acids. The CDR3 region has the DNA TGCAGTGCTCCGGGACCCCGCACAGATACGCAGTATTTT. It encodes CSAPGPRTDTQYF.

The chain recombines TRBV19 with TRBJ1-2, with 7 nucleotides matching TRBD1. The V segment lost 6 bases and the J segment 1 base; nucleotides outside the gene matches: 8. The CDR3 runs 15 residues. CDR1 and CDR2 from the germline V gene are LNHDA and SQIVND (reference sequence). The CDR3 loop is CASSRQGQLNYGYTF. DNA of the CDR3: TGTGCCAGTAGCAGACAGGGCCAACTTAACTATGGCTACACCTTC. Based on the CDR3 plus reference TRBV19 and TRBJ1-2, the full variable domain is DGGITQSPKYLFRKEGQNVTLSCEQNLNHDAMYWYRQDPGQGLRLIYYSQIVNDFQKGDIAEGYSVSREKKESFPLTVTSAQKNPTAFYLCASSRQGQLNYGYTFGSGTRLTVV.

This clonotype was detected a few times. Germline and junction disagree at one end, which may indicate a read error. V and J are TRBV6-2 or TRBV6-3 and TRBJ2-2; 7 positions match TRBD1. Germline values: CDR1 MNHEY, CDR2 SVGEGT. The CDR3 is 15 amino acids. The CDR3 protein is CASNYVGTATGELFF. CDR3 coding DNA: TGTGCCAGCAATTACGTGGGGACAGCGACCGGGGAGCTGTTTTTT.

Comments on this clonotype: A read error is possible here, since a much larger clone lies one base away. This rearrangement joins TRBV5-1 to TRBJ2-7; weak D call: TRBD1 (6 bases). CDR1 is SGHRS and CDR2 is YFSETQ in the germline V gene. The CDR3 has 13 residues. With 4 bases removed from V and 10 bases from J, the gap between germline ends came to 18 bases. CDR3 residues: CASSNLQGSDQYF. The CDR3 nucleotides read TGCGCCAGCAGCAACCTACAGGGCAGCGACCAGTACTTC. Looking up the rest from reference TRBV5-1 and TRBJ2-7 gives the full variable domain: KAGVTQTPRYLIKTRGQQVTLSCSPISGHRSVSWYQQTPGQGLQFLFEYFSETQRNKGNFPGRFSGRQFSNSRSEMNVSTLELGDSALYLCASSNLQGSDQYFGPGTRLTVT.

This clonotype has just a few counts. This rearrangement joins TRBV4-2 to TRBJ2-1, with D tentatively TRBD1 (6 bases). Germline-derived CDR1 and CDR2 are LGHNA and YNFKEQ. The CDR3 is 14 residues long. With 0 bases removed from V and 9 bases from J, the gap between germline ends came to 12 bases. The CDR3 nucleotides are TGTGCCAGCAGCCAAGATATACAGGGTGGTGAGCAGTTCTTC. Protein product: CASSQDIQGGEQFF.

The chain employs TRBV18 and TRBJ1-6, with D possibly TRBD1 on 6 matching bases. V was pared by 3 bases and J by 10 bases, with 13 bases between. The CDR3 consists of 14 residues. CDR1 KGHSH and CDR2 LQKENI come from the germline V gene. CDR3 nucleotide sequence: TGTGCCAGCTCACCGTCCCAGGGGAAATCACCCCTCCACTTT. Its protein product is CASSPSQGKSPLHF.

This clonotype came up many times. The junction departs from the called germline gene at one end, perhaps through a read error. This rearrangement joins TRBV28 to TRBJ2-7, with 7 bases matching TRBD2. CDR1 and CDR2 from the germline V gene are MDHEN and SYDVKM. CDR3 size: 15 residues. The CDR3 sequence: CASSLTRLGAGTASF. CDR3 coding DNA: TGTGCCAGCAGTTTAACGAGGCTGGGAGCGGGAACAGCAAGCTTC.

This clonotype was detected many times. The V gene is TRBV20-1, the J gene TRBJ2-3, with D uncertain. V lost 3 bases to trimming and J lost 0 bases, with 7 bases between them. The CDR3 totals 13 residues. Looked up from germline, CDR1 is DFQATT and CDR2 is SNEGSKA (reference sequence). CDR3 sequence: CSASVGSTDTQYF. The CDR3 DNA follows: TGCAGTGCTAGTGTTGGTAGCACAGATACGCAGTATTTT.

This clonotype has at least ten counts. This chain joins TRBV15 and TRBJ2-3; tentative D call: TRBD2 (5 bases). The germline V gene encodes CDR1 LNHNV and CDR2 YYDKDF (reference sequence). V dropped 0 bases and J dropped 0 bases, with 10 bases sitting between them. This CDR3 has 16 amino acids. CDR3: CATSRDGGLSTDTQYF. As DNA, the CDR3 is TGTGCCACCAGCAGAGATGGCGGGCTTAGCACAGATACGCAGTATTTT.

This clonotype was picked up a small number of times. The chain employs TRBV11-2 and TRBJ1-4; D not resolved. Trimming cost V 2 bases and J 4 bases, with 17 bases left between them. CDR3 length: 17 amino acids. Germline assignment: CDR1 SGHAT and CDR2 FQNNGV. The CDR3 DNA sequence: TGTGCCAGCAGCTTACTTCCAGTGACCTTCTTTAATGAAAAACTGTTTTTT. This sequence encodes CASSLLPVTFFNEKLFF.

This clonotype was counted at least ten times. The chain employs TRBV12-3 or TRBV12-4 and TRBJ2-7; the D gene is possibly TRBD2 (6 bases). The V and J ends lost 6 bases and 2 bases respectively, with 11 bases between them. This CDR3 is 13 amino acids long. The CDR3 protein is CASRGSGAYEQYF. CDR3 bases: TGTGCCAGCAGGGGTAGCGGCGCCTACGAGCAGTACTTC.

This clonotype has at least ten counts. The rearrangement uses TRBV7-8 and TRBJ2-1; 13 bases agree with TRBD2. The CDR3 is 16 residues long. CDR1 is SGHVS, CDR2 FQNEAQ, per germline. V trimming: 3 bases; J trimming: 4 bases; junction bases outside the gene matches: 3. Here the CDR3 reads CASSLTSGRSYNEQFF. The CDR3, as DNA: TGTGCCAGCAGCTTGACTAGCGGGAGGTCATACAATGAGCAGTTCTTC.

This clonotype was counted at least ten times. This chain uses TRBV5-1 with TRBJ2-1, with D perhaps matching TRBD2 (5 bases). Trimming pared 5 bases from V and 5 bases from J, leaving 17 bases between. This CDR3 contains 15 residues. Germline V CDR1 and CDR2: SGHRS, YFSETQ. The DNA of the CDR3 is TGCGCCAGCAGTACGGACCCCGGGGTGGACAATGAGCAGTTCTTC. Translating gives CASSTDPGVDNEQFF.

The table lists this clonotype with a few counts. V gene TRBV23-1 combines with J gene TRBJ2-7; TRBD2 might be the D (5 bases). TRBV23-1 is marked as an open reading frame, function uncertain. V lost 2 bases and J lost 6, with 8 bases in between. The CDR3 extends over 12 amino acids. The CDR3 nucleotides are TGCGCCAGCAGTCAACTAGGAGGCGAGCAGTACTTC. It codes for CASSQLGGEQYF.

The table lists this clonotype with many counts. V is TRBV12-3 or TRBV12-4 and J is TRBJ2-7; no clear D. Trimming stripped 6 bases from V and 6 bases from J, with 12 bases between. The CDR3 totals 12 residues. The CDR3 region has the DNA TGTGCCAGCAGACTGGCGGACGGCGAGCAGTACTTC. Its translation is CASRLADGEQYF.

This clonotype was recorded at least ten times. The chain couples TRBV28 to TRBJ1-3; the D gene is possibly TRBD1 (5 bases). There are 15 residues in the CDR3. Looked up from germline, CDR1 is MDHEN and CDR2 is SYDVKM. Trimming took off 2 bases at V and 2 bases at J, with 10 bases between the two ends. CDR3 residues: CASSLGGIAGNTIYF. The CDR3 DNA reads as TGTGCCAGCAGTTTAGGGGGGATAGCTGGAAACACCATATATTTT.

This clonotype was seen ten or more times. The V and J genes are TRBV5-1 and TRBJ1-2; 7 bases agree with TRBD1. Germline CDR1 SGHRS, CDR2 YFSETQ. The CDR3 is 12 residues long. The junction had 6 bases not matched to a gene; V was cut back by 3 bases and J by 10 bases. CDR3 sequence (DNA): TGCGCCAGCAGCTCCGGGACAGCCTACTACACCTTC. Encoded protein: CASSSGTAYYTF.

This clonotype was observed many times. The V and J genes are TRBV5-6 and TRBJ2-1, with D possibly called TRBD1 or TRBD2 (5 bases each). Looked up from germline, CDR1 is SGHDT and CDR2 is YYEEEE. V lost 1 base and J 6 bases, leaving 8 bases between the germline ends. The CDR3 runs 13 residues. As DNA, the CDR3 is TGTGCCAGCAGCTTGATCGGGACCAATGAGCAGTTCTTC. Translation gives CASSLIGTNEQFF.

This clonotype has a single count. It may be a read error: a sequence one base away is much more abundant. This rearrangement joins TRBV21-1 to TRBJ2-5; TRBD2 was called by the table and not checked on the DNA. TRBV21-1 is assigned pseudogene status. The CDR3 loop spans 18 amino acids. The CDR3 nucleotides read TGTGCCAGCATCACCCGCGCGGCGGGAGGGATTCTCCAAGAGACCCAGTACTTC. The encoded protein is CASITRAAGGILQETQYF.

In its sample, this clonotype was seen many times. V is TRBV7-2 and J is TRBJ2-3, with 8 bases aligning to TRBD1. CDR3 length equals 15 residues. The trim removed 8 bases at V and 2 bases at J, leaving 9 bases unmatched. CDR1 SGHTA and CDR2 FQGNSA come from the germline V gene. As DNA, the CDR3 is TGTGCCAGCTGCTCTGGGGGACAGGTCACAGATACGCAGTATTTT. This codes for CASCSGGQVTDTQYF.

In its sample, this clonotype was seen a few times. This chain uses TRBV5-1 with TRBJ2-2, with 8 bases aligning to TRBD1. V trimming: 3 bases; J trimming: 7 bases; junction bases outside the gene matches: 8. CDR3 length: 15 residues. Looked up from germline, CDR1 is SGHRS and CDR2 is YFSETQ. DNA for the CDR3: TGCGCCAGCAGCTCATGGACAGGGCTTAACGGGGAGCTGTTTTTT. Amino acids: CASSSWTGLNGELFF.

This clonotype was counted at least ten times. This sequence joins TRBV4-3 and TRBJ2-1; D possibly uses TRBD1 or TRBD2 (5 bases each). The CDR3 is made up of 16 amino acids. V was trimmed by 3 bases and J by 4 bases, leaving 16 bases between them. CDR1 and CDR2 (germline): LGHNA, YSLEER. The CDR3 region is CASSQGVRQPYNEQFF. In DNA, the CDR3 is TGCGCCAGCAGCCAGGGGGTCAGACAGCCTTACAATGAGCAGTTCTTC.

This clonotype has only a few counts. The rearrangement links TRBV5-6 to TRBJ1-1; unclear D gene. Trimming stripped 0 bases from V and 5 bases from J, with 11 bases between. The CDR3 spans 14 residues. CDR1 SGHDT and CDR2 YYEEEE come from the germline V gene. This CDR3 is CASSLAAGRTEAFF. In nucleotides, the CDR3 is TGTGCCAGCAGCTTGGCCGCAGGACGAACTGAAGCTTTCTTT.

This clonotype was found many times. J is TRBJ2-1 and V is TRBV20-1; D assignment may be TRBD1 or TRBD2 (5 bases each). This CDR3 has 13 residues. V was cut by 0 bases and J by 7 bases, with 10 bases left in between. Germline V gene lookup returns CDR1 DFQATT and CDR2 SNEGSKA (reference sequence). The DNA of the CDR3 is TGCAGTGCTAGAGACCGGGGACGGAATGAGCAGTTCTTC. Its protein is CSARDRGRNEQFF.

This clonotype was recorded at least ten times. The chain employs TRBV2 and TRBJ2-1; 12 bases agree with TRBD2. Germline V gene sequence: CDR1 SNHLY, CDR2 FYNNEI. The ends lost 5 bases at V and 15 bases at J; junction bases unmatched: 8. This CDR3 comprises 13 residues. In DNA, the CDR3 is TGTGCCAGCAGTTACGGACTAGCGGGGATTTGGTTCTTC. Translation: CASSYGLAGIWFF.